This TCR beta chain was identified in a study of blood T cell repertoires in COVID-19. Study-level information: From T cells, B-cell-depleted T cells, or PBMCs came the material, which was cDNA or gDNA.

The CDR3 loop spans 14 amino acids. Germline CDR1 reads SGHRS; CDR2 reads YFSETQ. V gave up 1 base and J gave up 5 bases; unmatched junction bases: 5. Original methodology: For nucleated cells, counts were estimated from reference gene primer amplification. Repertoires were generated with immunoSEQ multiplex PCR, while TCRdb's copy carries only in-frame clones and drops some. D and trimming come from the DNA, and the V and J calls and clone size come from that table. The table shows about 520,000 clones, with over 75% occurring only once. Sequenced sample: peripheral blood. The rearrangement uses TRBV5-1 and TRBJ2-7; TRBD2 agrees at 8 bases. The clonotype was recovered from a human donor in a cohort sampled during active COVID-19. The CDR3 loop is CASSLSGSPNEQYF. The CDR3 DNA reads TGCGCCAGCAGCTTGAGCGGGAGTCCTAACGAGCAGTACTTC.